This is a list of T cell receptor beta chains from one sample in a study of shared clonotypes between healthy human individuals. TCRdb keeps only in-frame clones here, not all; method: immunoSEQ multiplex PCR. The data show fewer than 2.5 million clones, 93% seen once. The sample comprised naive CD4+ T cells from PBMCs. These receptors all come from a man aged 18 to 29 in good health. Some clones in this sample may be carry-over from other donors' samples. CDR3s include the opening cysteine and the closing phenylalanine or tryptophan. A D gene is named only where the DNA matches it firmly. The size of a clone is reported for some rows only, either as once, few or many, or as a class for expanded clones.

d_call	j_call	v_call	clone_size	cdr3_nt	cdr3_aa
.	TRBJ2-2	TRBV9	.	TGTGCCAGCAGCGTAGGAGGGGACAACGGGGAGCTGTTTTTT	CASSVGGDNGELFF
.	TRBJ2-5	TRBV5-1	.	TGCGCCAGCAGCTCCCGGGGCTCAATGGAAGAGACCCAGTACTTC	CASSSRGSMEETQYF
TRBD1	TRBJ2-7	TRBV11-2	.	TGTGCCAGCAGCCCCCAAACAGGGGGCTACGAGCAGTACTTC	CASSPQTGGYEQYF
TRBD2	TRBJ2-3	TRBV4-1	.	TGCGCCAGCAGCCGAGGACTAGCGTCTAGCACAGATACGCAGTATTTT	CASSRGLASSTDTQYF
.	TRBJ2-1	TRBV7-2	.	TGTGCCAGCAGAGGTTATGAGCAGTTCTTC	CASRGYEQFF
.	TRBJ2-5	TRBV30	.	TGTGCCTGGAGTTACGGGATTCAAGAGACCCAGTACTTC	CAWSYGIQETQYF
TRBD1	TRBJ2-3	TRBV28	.	TGTGCCAGCAGCCGGGACAGGCTTTTTTATACGCAGTATTTT	CASSRDRLFYTQYF
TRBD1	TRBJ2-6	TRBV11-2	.	TGTGCCAGCTCTAGGGACAGCGTATACTCTGGGGCCAACGTCCTGACTTTC	CASSRDSVYSGANVLTF
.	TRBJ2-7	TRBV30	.	TGTGCCTGGCGGCCGGGCCTTACCCCCTACGAGCAGTACTTC	CAWRPGLTPYEQYF
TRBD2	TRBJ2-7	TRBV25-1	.	TGTGCCAGCAGAACTAGCGGAGGCTCCTACGAGCAGTACTTC	CASRTSGGSYEQYF
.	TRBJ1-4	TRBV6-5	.	TGTGCCAGCAGAGAGGCCGGAGTACATAATGAAAAACTGTTTTTT	CASREAGVHNEKLFF
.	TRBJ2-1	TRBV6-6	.	TGTGCCAGCATTCGTGCAGGGACCTACAATGAGCAGTTCTTC	CASIRAGTYNEQFF
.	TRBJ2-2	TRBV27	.	TGTGCCAGCAGTCGATCAATACAGAAATACACCGGGGAGCTGTTTTTT	CASSRSIQKYTGELFF
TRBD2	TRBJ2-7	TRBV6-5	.	TGTGCCAGCCAGGGAGCGGGAGGGCCTGTTTTCGAGCAGTACTTC	CASQGAGGPVFEQYF
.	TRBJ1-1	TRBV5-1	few	TGCGCCAGCAGCTTGGGCGGGGTTCAAGCTTTCTTT	CASSLGGVQAFF
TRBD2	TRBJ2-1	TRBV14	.	TGTGCCAGCAGCCAAGATCGACGCGGGAGGGCCGGGAATGAGCAGTTCTTC	CASSQDRRGRAGNEQFF
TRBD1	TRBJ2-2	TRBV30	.	TGTGCCTGGAGTCGCCGACAGGGGGCCACCACCGGGGAGCTGTTTTTT	CAWSRRQGATTGELFF
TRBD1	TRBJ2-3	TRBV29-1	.	TGCAGCGTCCTACAGGGGCCAGATACGCAGTATTTT	CSVLQGPDTQYF
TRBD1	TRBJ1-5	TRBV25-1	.	TGTGCCAGCAGTGAAGAAGGGACAGGGGTGCATCAGCCCCAGCATTTT	CASSEEGTGVHQPQHF
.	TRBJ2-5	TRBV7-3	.	TGTGCCAGCAGCCACGACGGCACGTGGGAGACCCAGTACTTC	CASSHDGTWETQYF
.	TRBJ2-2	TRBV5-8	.	TGTGCCAGCAGCTTCGTCCGTTCGGGGTTTTTGGCAGGCACCGGGGAGCTGTTTTTT	CASSFVRSGFLAGTGELFF
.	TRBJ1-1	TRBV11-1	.	TGTGCCAGCAGCTTCGTCGGGACTGAAGCTTTCTTT	CASSFVGTEAFF
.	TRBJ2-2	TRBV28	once	TGTGCCAGCAAGAACACCGGGGAGCTGTTTTTT	CASKNTGELFF
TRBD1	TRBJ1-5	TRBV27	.	TGTGCCAGCAGTCCGGGACAGGGACGGGCTCAGCCCCAGCATTTT	CASSPGQGRAQPQHF
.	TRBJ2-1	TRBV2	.	TGTGCCAGCAGCAACCAGATGAATGAGCAGTTCTTC	CASSNQMNEQFF
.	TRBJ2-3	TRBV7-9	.	TGTGCCAGCAGCGTTCAGACAGGATTCGGGACAGATACGCAGTATTTT	CASSVQTGFGTDTQYF
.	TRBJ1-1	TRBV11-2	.	TGTGCCAGCAGCCCCGGACGGCGGGGCACTGAAGCTTTCTTT	CASSPGRRGTEAFF
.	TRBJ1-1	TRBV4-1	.	TGCGCCAGCAGCCAAGATGGGAGATCGTCCGGGGGCGTCGCCACTGAAGCTTTCTTT	CASSQDGRSSGGVATEAFF
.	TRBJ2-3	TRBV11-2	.	TGTGCCAGCAGCCCCCTCCGGGACAATACACCGACAGATACGCAGTATTTT	CASSPLRDNTPTDTQYF
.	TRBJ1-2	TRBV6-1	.	TGTGCCAGCAGTGAGCTCAACAGAAACTATGGCTACACCTTC	CASSELNRNYGYTF
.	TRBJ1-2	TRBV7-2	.	TGTGCCAGCAGCTTACGGACCACCTATGGCTACACCTTC	CASSLRTTYGYTF
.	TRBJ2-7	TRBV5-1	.	TGCGCCAGCAAAGGGACAGAGCGGGGTGACGAGCAGTACTTC	CASKGTERGDEQYF
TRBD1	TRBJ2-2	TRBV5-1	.	TGCGCCAGCAGCAAGGACAGGGGGTCCACCGGGGAGCTGTTTTTT	CASSKDRGSTGELFF
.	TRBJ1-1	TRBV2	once	TGTGCCAGCAGTTTTTATACGAACACTGAAGCTTTCTTT	CASSFYTNTEAFF
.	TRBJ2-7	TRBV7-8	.	TGTGCCAGCAGCTCCCGTCGGTGGGGGAGTTCCCACGAGCAGTACTTC	CASSSRRWGSSHEQYF
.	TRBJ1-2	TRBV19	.	TGTGCCAGTAGTATAGAAGATTCACGATTTCATGGCTACACCTTC	CASSIEDSRFHGYTF
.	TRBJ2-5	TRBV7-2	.	TGTGCCAGCAGCTTAGTTTGGACAGAGACCCAGTACTTC	CASSLVWTETQYF
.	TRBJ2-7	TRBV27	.	TGTGCCAGCAGTTTACGCAGGGGATCATCCTACGAGCAGTACTTC	CASSLRRGSSYEQYF
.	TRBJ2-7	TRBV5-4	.	TGTGCCAGCAGCGAAACAGGCTACGAGCAGTACTTC	CASSETGYEQYF
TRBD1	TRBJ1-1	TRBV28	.	TGTGCCAGCAGTGCCACAGGGGGCGCGAACACTGAAGCTTTCTTT	CASSATGGANTEAFF